This TCR beta chain was found in a study of neurological immune-mediated disorders. This clonotype was seen many times. Antigen: not known. The CDR3 totals 14 residues. Germline values: CDR1 KGHDR, CDR2 SFDVKD. V was clipped by 5 bases and J by 6 bases, with 14 bases between them. With 10-nucleotide random UMIs included, cDNA was synthesized by 5'RACE. Via MiXCR, TCRdb re-called the 5' RACE reads, giving one row per CDR3 protein. The table includes more than 70,000 distinct CDR3 sequences, roughly 10% detected once. As for time point: longitudinal time-point 1 (baseline). General observations from the study: The expanded clones of different subjects shared no CDR3 amino acid sequences (suggesting private repertoires in all groups).

The J gene is TRBJ2-3, the V gene TRBV24-1; D remains unclear. The sequenced sample was PBMCs. The sequence was collected from a man between 25 and 39 years old in good health. The CDR3 loop reads CATSVSPDGDTQYF. The CDR3 nucleotides read TGTGCCACCAGTGTTTCACCCGATGGCGATACGCAGTATTTT.